This entry lists 13 T cell receptor beta chains sequenced from one sample in a study of blood T cell repertoires in COVID-19. Some clones are missing from TCRdb's copy, which holds only in-frame ones; the method was immunoSEQ multiplex PCR. The sample gives about 36,000 clones, around 81% of which show up once; 14% is in the top ten. Sequencing was carried out using peripheral blood. These receptors were taken from a human donor in a cohort sampled during active COVID-19.

The chain is built from TRBV3-1 (or the pseudogene TRBV3-2) and TRBJ2-3; D gene ambiguous. This CDR3 is built from 13 residues. Trimming pared 5 bases from V and 2 bases from J, leaving 8 bases between. CDR1 is LGHDT, CDR2 YNNKEL, per germline (reference sequence). CDR3 in amino acids: CASSVALTDTQYF. CDR3 coding DNA: TGTGCCAGCAGCGTTGCGCTCACAGATACGCAGTATTTT.

V usage is TRBV20-1 and J usage is TRBJ2-5; D not certain. The V end was cut by 3 bases, the J end by 2 bases, with 7 bases between. Germline V gene lookup returns CDR1 DFQATT and CDR2 SNEGSKA (reference sequence). The CDR3 contains 12 residues. CDR3 residues: CSASSQQETQYF. In nucleotides, the CDR3 is TGCAGTGCTAGTTCTCAGCAAGAGACCCAGTACTTC.

This sequence joins TRBV30 and TRBJ2-5; D perhaps matches TRBD1 (6 bases). With 2 bases removed from V and 4 bases from J, the gap between germline ends came to 23 bases. The V gene's germline CDR1 is GTSNPN and CDR2 SVGIG (reference sequence). This CDR3 region has 17 residues. This chain's CDR3 is CAWSSGGGGLAGETQYF. CDR3 nucleotides: TGTGCCTGGAGTTCTGGGGGCGGAGGTCTAGCTGGAGAGACCCAGTACTTC.

The chain combines TRBV5-4 with TRBJ2-7; the match to TRBD1 covers 9 bases. V trimming: 4 bases; J trimming: 1 base; junction bases outside the gene matches: 6. The germline CDR1 and CDR2 sequences are SGHNT and YYREEE (reference sequence). The CDR3 has 15 amino acids. The DNA for the CDR3 is TGTGCCAGCAGCGGAAAGACAGGGGGATCCTACGAGCAGTACTTC. Protein sequence: CASSGKTGGSYEQYF.

The V gene is TRBV24-1, the J gene TRBJ2-5, with TRBD2 as a possible D gene (5 bases). This CDR3 is built from 13 residues. Trimming removed 8 bases at V and 2 bases at J, with 11 bases between. Germline assignment: CDR1 KGHDR and CDR2 SFDVKD. Here the CDR3 DNA reads TGTGCCACCACCGGGGTTGGACAAGAGACCCAGTACTTC. The encoded protein is CATTGVGQETQYF.

The V call is TRBV20-1, the J call TRBJ1-5; 8 bases map to TRBD1. The junction had 12 bases not matched to a gene; V was cut back by 3 bases and J by 5 bases. The CDR3 sequence is 16 residues long. Germline V gives CDR1 DFQATT, CDR2 SNEGSKA (reference sequence). CDR3 sequence: CSASNVRGPGHQPQHF. The CDR3 nucleotides are TGCAGTGCTAGTAACGTCAGGGGGCCGGGGCATCAGCCCCAGCATTTT.

This chain connects TRBV7-8 to TRBJ1-4; D gene unclear. This CDR3 is built from 15 residues. Trimming removed 5 bases at V and 3 bases at J, with 13 bases between. CDR1 and CDR2 from the germline V gene are SGHVS and FQNEAQ. The CDR3 reads CASSQSGTANEKLFF. As DNA, the CDR3 is TGTGCCAGCAGCCAATCGGGTACGGCTAATGAAAAACTGTTTTTT.

This clone is a singleton in its sample. J is TRBJ1-1 and V is TRBV19, with D uncertain. The CDR3 runs 12 residues. V was clipped by 8 bases and J by 3 bases, with 10 bases between them. Germline CDR1 LNHDA, CDR2 SQIVND (reference sequence). The CDR3 DNA is TGTGCCAGTCAGAACCCAGACACTGAAGCTTTCTTT. Protein product: CASQNPDTEAFF.

This clone was counted a single time. V is TRBV14 and J is TRBJ1-1; D unresolved. Trimming removed 1 base at V and 6 bases at J, with 15 bases between. CDR3 length: 15 residues. Germline CDR1 is SGHDN and CDR2 is FVKESK. CDR3 sequence reads: CASSQALGGSAEAFF. CDR3 DNA sequence: TGTGCCAGCAGCCAAGCCCTGGGAGGGTCGGCTGAAGCTTTCTTT.

V gene TRBV7-9 combines with J gene TRBJ2-7; 8 bases map to TRBD1. Germline V lookup: CDR1 SEHNR, CDR2 FQNEAQ (reference sequence). V was pared by 8 bases and J by 6 bases, with 9 bases of the junction left unmatched. This CDR3 region has 13 residues. This CDR3 reads CASSGQGSIEQYF. The CDR3 nucleotides read TGTGCCAGCTCTGGACAGGGCTCGATCGAGCAGTACTTC.

The chain is built from TRBV6-1 and TRBJ2-3, with D possibly TRBD2 on 7 matching bases. In germline, CDR1 is MNHNS, CDR2 SASEGT. The CDR3 is 14 residues long. Trimming pared 2 bases from V and 5 bases from J, leaving 11 bases between. The DNA of the CDR3 is TGTGCCAGCAGTGAAAGGGGGGGCGGAGATACGCAGTATTTT. Its translation: CASSERGGGDTQYF.

This clone has only a few counts. This sequence joins TRBV19 and TRBJ1-1; 9 bases are a match to TRBD1. The CDR3 is 12 amino acids. V was pared by 3 bases and J by 12 bases, with 5 bases of the junction left unmatched. CDR1 and CDR2 from the germline V gene are LNHDA and SQIVND (reference sequence). In DNA form, the CDR3 reads TGTGCCAGTAGTATTGGGACAGGGACGACTTTCTTT. Translating it yields CASSIGTGTTFF.

This clone was counted between two and nine times. Other DNA sequences in the sample encode the same CDR3. The gene calls are TRBV30 and TRBJ1-5, with 8 bases matching TRBD1. There are 14 residues in the CDR3. J gave up 4 bases and V 3 bases, and 5 bases lay outside the gene matches. Per the germline V gene, CDR1 is GTSNPN and CDR2 is SVGIG (reference sequence). The CDR3 sequence is CAWSLDRGNQPQHF. In DNA, the CDR3 is TGTGCCTGGAGCCTTGACAGGGGAAATCAGCCCCAGCATTTT.